The 18 T cell receptor beta chains presented below share a single source sample, sequenced in a study of T cells in Graves' hyperthyroidism and ophthalmopathy. Amplification yielded TCR beta CDR3 regions, with RNA transcripts as the source. During a first-round RT-PCR of the TCR CDR3, the HTBI primer set was used. TCRdb ran MiXCR on the multiplex PCR reads and lists one entry per CDR3 protein. The data hold some 270,000 distinct CDR3 sequences, with 24% observed a single time. Specimen: blood. Every receptor here comes from a middle-aged woman with Graves' ophthalmopathy.

The sample holds many counts of this clonotype. This sequence joins TRBV7-6 and TRBJ2-7; D gene ambiguous. This CDR3 spans 13 amino acids. Germline CDR1 SGHVS, CDR2 FNYEAQ. The V gene lost 4 bases and the J gene lost 3 bases, with 10 bases spanning the gap. CDR3 loop: CASSSGELYEQYF. The DNA of the CDR3 is TGTGCCAGCAGCTCCGGAGAACTCTACGAGCAGTACTTC.

This clonotype was counted ten times or more. The V gene is TRBV28, the J gene TRBJ2-7, with 9 nucleotides matching TRBD2. Per germline, CDR1 MDHEN and CDR2 SYDVKM. The V and J ends lost 6 bases and 4 bases, in that order; junction bases with no gene match: 7. CDR3 size: 14 residues. The CDR3 is CASRLAGAFYEQYF. CDR3 DNA sequence: TGTGCCAGCAGGTTAGCGGGAGCGTTTTACGAGCAGTACTTC.

This clonotype occurred once. The rearrangement joins TRBV2 to TRBJ2-7; weak D call: TRBD1 (6 bases). There are 12 residues in the CDR3. Germline V gene data show CDR1 as SNHLY and CDR2 as FYNNEI. Trimming cost V 7 bases and J 5 bases, with 12 bases left between them. This chain's CDR3 is CASIRGQHEQYF. For the CDR3, the DNA is TGTGCCAGCATCCGGGGACAACACGAGCAGTACTTC.

At least ten counts were recorded for this clonotype. V and J are TRBV9 and TRBJ1-2; D is unresolved. From germline, CDR1 is SGDLS and CDR2 YYNGEE. The CDR3 covers 16 residues. Trimming left V 0 bases short and J 4 bases short, with 16 bases between. The CDR3 reads CASSVAPGGGSYGYTF. The CDR3 nucleotides read TGTGCCAGCAGCGTAGCCCCGGGCGGCGGGAGCTATGGCTACACCTTC. Full variable domain (outside the CDR3, taken from reference TRBV9 and TRBJ1-2): DSGVTQTPKHLITATGQRVTLRCSPRSGDLSVYWYQQSLDQGLQFLIQYYNGEERAKGNILERFSAQQFPDLHSELNLSSLELGDSALYFCASSVAPGGGSYGYTFGSGTRLTVV.

The chain couples TRBV18 to TRBJ2-7; TRBD2 matches at 7 bases. The CDR3 loop spans 14 amino acids. V gave up 3 bases and J gave up 3 bases; unmatched junction bases: 5. The V gene's germline CDR1 is KGHSH and CDR2 LQKENI. In DNA form, the CDR3 reads TGTGCCAGCTCACCGGAAGCGGGAAGCTACGAGCAGTACTTC. It yields the protein CASSPEAGSYEQYF.

The rearrangement uses TRBV12-3 or TRBV12-4 and TRBJ2-7; D not resolved. V was shortened by 6 bases and J by 3 bases, with 15 bases between the two germline ends. The CDR3 extends over 14 amino acids. The CDR3 loop reads CASRDLRSDYEQYF. CDR3 in DNA: TGTGCCAGCAGAGACCTACGATCGGACTACGAGCAGTACTTC.

This clonotype was found many times. The chain couples TRBV29-1 to TRBJ2-7; 8 bases line up with TRBD2. Germline V lookup: CDR1 SQVTM, CDR2 ANQGSEA. CDR3 length: 14 amino acids. V dropped 2 bases and J dropped 3; count of bases not matched to a gene: 6. The CDR3 region is CSVERREGGYEQYF. The CDR3 region has the DNA TGCAGCGTTGAACGTCGGGAGGGGGGCTACGAGCAGTACTTC.

There are many counts of this clonotype. This rearrangement joins TRBV3-1 to TRBJ1-5; no clear D. The germline V and J ends were trimmed by 0 bases and 6 bases, with 12 bases remaining between them. The germline CDR1 and CDR2 sequences are LGHDT and YNNKEL (reference sequence). CDR3 length equals 15 residues. The CDR3 loop reads CASSQDPLGPQPQHF. Written as DNA, the CDR3 is TGTGCCAGCAGCCAAGACCCACTAGGTCCTCAGCCCCAGCATTTT.

V and J are TRBV6-5 and TRBJ2-7, with D unresolved. This CDR3 has 14 amino acids. Germline V gene lookup returns CDR1 MNHEY and CDR2 SVGAGI. Trimming cost V 2 bases and J 3 bases, with 11 bases left between them. In nucleotides, the CDR3 is TGTGCCAGCAGTTACAAGGGAAGGGTCTACGAGCAGTACTTC. It specifies CASSYKGRVYEQYF.

This clonotype was seen repeatedly, ten times or more. The rearrangement links TRBV7-8 to TRBJ1-2; the D gene is possibly TRBD1 (6 bases). This CDR3 contains 15 residues. Germline CDR1 reads SGHVS; CDR2 reads FQNEAQ. V gave up 1 base and J gave up 6 bases, with 15 bases separating them. Here the CDR3 reads CASSLGSTGMNGYTF. CDR3 coding DNA: TGTGCCAGCAGCTTAGGGTCCACAGGGATGAATGGCTACACCTTC.

This clonotype was found many times. The rearrangement links TRBV6-1 to TRBJ2-7; 8 bases are shared with TRBD1. V dropped 0 bases and J dropped 4; count of bases not matched to a gene: 8. The germline V gene encodes CDR1 MNHNS and CDR2 SASEGT. CDR3 length equals 16 residues. In DNA form, the CDR3 reads TGTGCCAGCAGTGAAGCGCAGGGGGCTAGGGTATACGAGCAGTACTTC. Its protein product is CASSEAQGARVYEQYF.

A word on this clonotype: A much larger clonotype is one base distant, so this may be a read error. The chain couples TRBV11-1 to TRBJ1-2, with 8 bases fitting TRBD1. The V and J ends lost 1 base and 6 bases, in that order; junction bases with no gene match: 10. CDR3 size: 16 residues. CDR1 and CDR2 from the germline V gene are SGHAT and FQDESV (reference sequence). This CDR3 reads CASSLGSGQGNDGYTF. CDR3 sequence (DNA): TGTGCCAGCAGCTTAGGTAGCGGACAGGGAAACGATGGCTACACCTTC. Full variable domain (rest looked up from reference TRBV11-1 and TRBJ1-2): EAEVAQSPRYKITEKSQAVAFWCDPISGHATLYWYRQILGQGPELLVQFQDESVVDDSQLPKDRFSAERLKGVDSTLKIQPAELGDSAMYLCASSLGSGQGNDGYTFGSGTRLTVV.

This clonotype has only a few counts. The chain carries TRBV12-3 or TRBV12-4 and TRBJ2-7, with D possibly matching TRBD2 (6 bases). This CDR3 is 15 amino acids long. Trimming left V 5 bases short and J 6 bases short, with 20 bases between. The CDR3: CASSPGDGYSREQYF. In DNA form, the CDR3 reads TGTGCCAGCAGTCCGGGGGACGGCTATTCTCGCGAGCAGTACTTC.

This clonotype was observed many times. A much larger clone lies a single base off, so this may be a read error. The chain joins TRBV28 to TRBJ2-5; D is possibly TRBD1 or TRBD2 (5 bases each). Germline CDR1 reads MDHEN; CDR2 reads SYDVKM. Trimming removed 9 bases from V and 9 bases from J, with 17 bases in between. The CDR3 is 12 amino acids. In DNA form, the CDR3 reads TGTGCCAGTCAGAGACTACAGGAGGCCCAGTACTTC. Translation: CASQRLQEAQYF.

This chain joins TRBV7-2 and TRBJ2-7, with a weak D call TRBD1 (6 bases). The CDR3 extends over 14 amino acids. Germline values: CDR1 SGHTA, CDR2 FQGNSA. V lost 7 bases and J 3 bases, leaving 16 bases between the germline ends. The CDR3 DNA is TGTGCCAGCAACGATCCAGGGGATGACTACGAGCAGTACTTC. Protein sequence: CASNDPGDDYEQYF.

About this clonotype: The junction differs from germline at one of its ends, possibly a read error. The V and J genes are TRBV28 and TRBJ1-5, with a weak D call TRBD1 (5 bases). The CDR3 is made up of 16 amino acids. Germline V CDR1 and CDR2: MDHEN, SYDVKM. CDR3 in amino acids: CASSLSDTGPNQPQPF. The CDR3 nucleotides read TGTGCCAGCAGTCTTTCGGACACGGGGCCGAATCAGCCCCAGCCTTTT.

This clonotype showed up many times. This chain uses TRBV15 with TRBJ2-7, with D unresolved. Germline CDR1 LNHNV, CDR2 YYDKDF (reference sequence). The CDR3 spans 17 residues. V lost 0 bases, J lost 3 bases, and 18 bases lay in between. The CDR3 DNA sequence: TGTGCCACCAGCAGAGATACGAAGGTCTTTCTTTTCTACGAGCAGTACTTC. This codes for CATSRDTKVFLFYEQYF.

This clonotype was seen many times. The V call is TRBV12-3 or TRBV12-4, the J call TRBJ1-5; D remains ambiguous. The V and J ends lost 2 bases and 2 bases respectively, with 7 bases between them. This CDR3 contains 14 residues. The DNA of the CDR3 is TGTGCCAGCAGTTTAAGGTCAGGCAATCAGCCCCAGCATTTT. It codes for CASSLRSGNQPQHF.